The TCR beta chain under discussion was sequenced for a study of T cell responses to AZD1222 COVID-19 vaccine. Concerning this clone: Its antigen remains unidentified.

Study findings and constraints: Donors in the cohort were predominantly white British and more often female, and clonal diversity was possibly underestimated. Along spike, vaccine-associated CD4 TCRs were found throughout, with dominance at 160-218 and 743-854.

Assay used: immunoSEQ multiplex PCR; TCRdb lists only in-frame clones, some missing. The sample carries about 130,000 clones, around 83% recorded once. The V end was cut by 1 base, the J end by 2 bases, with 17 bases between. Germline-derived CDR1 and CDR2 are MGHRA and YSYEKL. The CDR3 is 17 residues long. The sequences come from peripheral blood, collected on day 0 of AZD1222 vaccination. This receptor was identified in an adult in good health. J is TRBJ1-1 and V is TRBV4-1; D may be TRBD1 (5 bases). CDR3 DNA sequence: TGCGCCAGCAGCCAAGGGCCTTTTGGGGGTGTAAACACTGAAGCTTTCTTT. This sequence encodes CASSQGPFGGVNTEAFF.